The subject of this entry is one T cell receptor beta chain. This clone was observed a single time. What antigen it recognizes has not been identified. Base qualities were left out, and no much larger clone turns up one base away. The record originates from a study of OX40 agonist ivuxolimab in advanced cancers. About the study as a whole: Ivuxolimab was an agonistic, fully human IgG2 monoclonal antibody directed against OX40 (CD134), a costimulatory receptor. Intravenous ivuxolimab was administered to patients every 2 weeks at six dose levels: 0.01, 0.1, 0.3, 1.5, 3 and 10 mg/kg. Of the roughly 52 dose-escalation patients, hepatocellular carcinoma was present in 19, melanoma in roughly 15, renal cell carcinoma in 9 and head and neck cancer in 9. In the dose-escalation cohort, 82.7% of patients were male, and the mean age was approximately 55 years, with a range of about 23 to 90. Prior anti-PD-1, anti-PD-L1 or anti-CTLA-4 therapy was permitted, and checkpoint inhibitors had been received by 30% to 40% of dose-escalation patients. Partial responses occurred in three dose-escalation patients, of whom one had hepatocellular carcinoma and two had cutaneous melanoma. Peripheral TCRbeta sequencing was intended to test whether TCR sequence diversity was altered and clonal T-cell expansion was caused by ivuxolimab. The monotherapy dose-escalation portion (N of about 52 patients) of the phase I ivuxolimab trial is reported in the paper. The research as a whole found: After ivuxolimab, more expanded clones were found on average in CD8+ T cells than in CD4+ T cells. Clonal expansion of both CD4+ and CD8+ blood T cells was observed from baseline to week 6 at doses 0.1 to 3.0 mg/kg. Antigen specificity was not determined for the clonally expanded peripheral T cells. Partial responders in the 0.1-3.0 mg/kg groups had among the lowest normalized peripheral clonal expansion, especially among CD8+ T cells. Low levels of normalized T-cell clonal expansion were also seen in some patients who did not respond.

Its CDR3 holds 11 amino acids, cysteine through phenylalanine. Just CDR3 DNA is preserved here, 33 bases in frame from base 1. CDR1 and CDR2 (SGHRS, YFSETQ) derive from the germline V gene. At the junction V is shortened by 0 bases and J by 6 bases, with 4 bases in between. Genomic DNA was extracted from sorted cells for sequencing of the TCRbeta CDR3 region. TCRbeta CDR3 regions were sequenced using the immunoSEQ Assay. The source is immuneACCESS, and TCRdb retained only in-frame sequences with V and J called. Part of the clones is not carried over; for the studies checked, unresolved V genes explain less than half of this, and the remainder is unexplained. In this sample the table shows about 86,000 clones, about 89% of which occur a single time. Jointly, the top ten make up 8.7% of the sample. Patients with autoimmune disease history or receiving systemic immunosuppression were excluded from the trial. Peripheral blood for TCR sequencing was drawn from every dose cohort at baseline, at cycle 4 day 1 and at cycle 7 day 1. Samples came from an open-label, multicenter, first-in-human phase I dose-escalation trial of ivuxolimab. Adults with locally advanced or metastatic melanoma, renal cell carcinoma, hepatocellular carcinoma or head and neck squamous cell carcinoma were enrolled in the trial. Before TCR sequencing, CD4+ T cells and CD8+ T cells were sorted from peripheral blood as separate populations.

The sequence was obtained from an adult with an advanced solid tumor such as melanoma, head and neck, liver or kidney cancer. Here the sequenced sample was CD4+ or CD8+ T cells sorted from blood, taken in a trial of the OX40 agonist ivuxolimab. The chain was built from TRBV5-1 and TRBJ2-7, with the D gene call left open. The CDR3 has the sequence CASSLATEQYF. The sequenced DNA: TGCGCCAGCAGCTTGGCGACCGAGCAGTACTTC.